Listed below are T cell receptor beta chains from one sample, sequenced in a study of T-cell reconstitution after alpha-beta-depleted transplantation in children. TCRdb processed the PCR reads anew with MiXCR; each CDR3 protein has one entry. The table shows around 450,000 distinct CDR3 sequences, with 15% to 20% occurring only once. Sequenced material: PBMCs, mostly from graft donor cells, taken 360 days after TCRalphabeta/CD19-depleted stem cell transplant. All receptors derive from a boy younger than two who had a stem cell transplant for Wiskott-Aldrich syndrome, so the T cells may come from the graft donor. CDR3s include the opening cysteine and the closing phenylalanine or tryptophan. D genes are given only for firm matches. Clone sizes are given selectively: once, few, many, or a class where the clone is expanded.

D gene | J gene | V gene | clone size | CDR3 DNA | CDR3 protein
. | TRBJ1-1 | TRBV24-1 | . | TGTGCCACCAGTGATTTGATGAACACTGAAGCTTTCTTT | CATSDLMNTEAFF
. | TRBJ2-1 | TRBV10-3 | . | TGTGCCATCAGTTTGATCCCCCAGGGTGAGCAGTTCTTC | CAISLIPQGEQFF
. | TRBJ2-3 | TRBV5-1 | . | TGCGCCAGCAGCTCGGACTACCCTTATACGCAGTATTTT | CASSSDYPYTQYF
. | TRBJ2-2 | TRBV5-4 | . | TGTGCCAGCAGCTTGTCTCGTCTACCTCGACTCGTCACCGGGGAGCTGTTTTTT | CASSLSRLPRLVTGELFF
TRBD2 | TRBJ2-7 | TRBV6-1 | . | TGTGCCAGCAGGGGACTAACGGCGACCTACGAGCAGTACTTC | CASRGLTATYEQYF
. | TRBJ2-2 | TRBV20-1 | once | TGCAGTGCTCCCCAGGGGGGGAACACCGGGGAGCTGTTTTTT | CSAPQGGNTGELFF
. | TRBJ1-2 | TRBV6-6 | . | TGTGCCAGCAGCTCTATTGACACCTATGGCTACACCTTC | CASSSIDTYGYTF
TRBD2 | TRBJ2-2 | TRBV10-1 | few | TGCGCCAGCAGTCCGGCGGGGGGCCCAGGCGGGGAGCTGTTTTTT | CASSPAGGPGGELFF
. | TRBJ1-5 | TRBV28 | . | TGTGCCAGCAGTTACGAGGGAAAGGGAGATCAGCCCCAGCATTTT | CASSYEGKGDQPQHF
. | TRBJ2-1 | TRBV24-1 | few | TGTGCCACCAGTGATTCCCACCGGCCCTACAATGAGCAGTTCTTC | CATSDSHRPYNEQFF
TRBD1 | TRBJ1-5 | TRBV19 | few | TGTGCCAGTAGTATATTCGGACAGGTCAATCAGCCCCAGCATTTT | CASSIFGQVNQPQHF
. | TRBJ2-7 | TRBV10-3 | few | TGTGCCATCAGTTCTAAAGGGGGTTCCTACGAGCAGTACTTC | CAISSKGGSYEQYF
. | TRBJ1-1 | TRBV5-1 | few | TGCGCCAGCAGCTTGGAAGGGCTGAACACTGAAGCTTTCTTT | CASSLEGLNTEAFF
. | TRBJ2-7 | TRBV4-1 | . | TGCGCCAGCAGCCAAGATTCTCGGGGAAACGAGCAGTACTTC | CASSQDSRGNEQYF
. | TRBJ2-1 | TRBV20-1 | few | TGCAGTGCTAGAGTCCGAGGACTAAACAATGAGCAGTTCTTC | CSARVRGLNNEQFF
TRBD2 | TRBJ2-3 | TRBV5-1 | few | TGCGCCAGCAGCTCTGGACTAGCGGGAGGGATCTCCACAGATACGCAGTATTTT | CASSSGLAGGISTDTQYF
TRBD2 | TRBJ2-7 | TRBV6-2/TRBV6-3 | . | TGTGCCAGCACGGTCGGGGGGGGCCCCTACGAGCAGTACTTC | CASTVGGGPYEQYF
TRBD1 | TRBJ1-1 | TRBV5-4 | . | TGTGCCAGCAGCTTCAGAGGGACAGCTGAAGCTTTCTTT | CASSFRGTAEAFF
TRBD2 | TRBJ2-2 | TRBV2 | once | TGTGCCAGCCGAAGACTAGCGGGAGCCCCCGGGGAGCTGTTTTTT | CASRRLAGAPGELFF
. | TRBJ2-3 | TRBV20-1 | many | TGCAGTGCTAGTGCAGGGTCACCGCAGTATTTT | CSASAGSPQYF
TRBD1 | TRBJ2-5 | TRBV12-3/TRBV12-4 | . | TGTGCCAGCAGTTTCCAGCTGACAGGGGGCGGAGAGACCCAGTACTTC | CASSFQLTGGGETQYF
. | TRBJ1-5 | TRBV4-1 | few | TGCGCCAGCAGCCTATTTACGGGGCAGCCCCAGCATTTT | CASSLFTGQPQHF
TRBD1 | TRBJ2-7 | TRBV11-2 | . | TGTGCCAGCAGCTCCCACCCCGGGACAGGGCGCTACGAGCAGTACTTC | CASSSHPGTGRYEQYF